The next 2 T cell receptor beta chains were all read from a single sample in a study of blood T cell repertoires in COVID-19 (dated by TCRdb to the early 2020s). Library prep was done by the immunoSEQ multiplex PCR assay. TCRdb limited this immuneACCESS table to in-frame rearrangements with V and J called. A share of clones is missing; checked studies link under half to unresolved V genes, and the rest is unexplained. Within this sample are 130,000 or so clones, with approximately 74% of them counted one time only. Of the sample, approximately 2% falls within the top ten clones. Sequencing was done on a sample of peripheral blood. These receptor sequences come from a woman between 65 and 79 years old with acute or convalescent COVID-19.

The CDR3 here is CASSLPNGVLIQGNYGYTF. The CDR3 DNA reads as TGTGCCAGCAGTTTACCCAATGGGGTTTTGATTCAGGGGAACTATGGCTACACCTTC. This chain links TRBV28 with TRBJ1-2; tentative D call: TRBD1 (6 bases). The CDR3 is made up of 19 amino acids. CDR1 is MDHEN, CDR2 SYDVKM, per germline. Between the trimmed V and J ends, which lost 2 bases and 2 bases, there was a span of 24 bases.

V is TRBV6-5 and J is TRBJ1-1; D perhaps matches TRBD1 (5 bases). The CDR3 loop spans 11 amino acids. Looked up from germline, CDR1 is MNHEY and CDR2 is SVGAGI. V gave up 7 bases and J gave up 5 bases, with 8 bases separating them. The CDR3 DNA reads as TGTGCCAGCACCGGGGGAACTGAAGCTTTCTTT. Its protein is CASTGGTEAFF.